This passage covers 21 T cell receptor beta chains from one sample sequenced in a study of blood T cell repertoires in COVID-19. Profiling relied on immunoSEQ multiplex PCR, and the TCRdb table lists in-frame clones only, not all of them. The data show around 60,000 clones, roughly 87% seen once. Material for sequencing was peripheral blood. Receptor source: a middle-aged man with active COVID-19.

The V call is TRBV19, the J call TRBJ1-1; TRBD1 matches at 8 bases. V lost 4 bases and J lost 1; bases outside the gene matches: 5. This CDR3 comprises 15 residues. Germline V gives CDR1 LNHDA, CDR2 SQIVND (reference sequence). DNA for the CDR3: TGTGCCAGTAGTACGTCGACAGGGGCGAACACTGAAGCTTTCTTT. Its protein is CASSTSTGANTEAFF.

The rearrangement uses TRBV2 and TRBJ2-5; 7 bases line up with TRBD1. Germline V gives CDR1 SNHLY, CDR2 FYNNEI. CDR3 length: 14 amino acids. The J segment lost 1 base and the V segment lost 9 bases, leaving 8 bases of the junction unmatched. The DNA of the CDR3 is TGTGCCAGTACGGGGACAGAACTCCAAGAGACCCAGTACTTC. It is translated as CASTGTELQETQYF.

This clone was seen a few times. Written as DNA, the CDR3 is TGTGCCAGCAGCTTAGGTGGTTTGAGGGGGGAGACCCAGTACTTC. Protein product: CASSLGGLRGETQYF. The gene calls are TRBV5-6 and TRBJ2-5, with D tentatively TRBD1 (6 bases). Trimming removed 2 bases at V and 5 bases at J, with 16 bases between. The CDR3 loop spans 15 amino acids. The germline V gene has CDR1 SGHDT and CDR2 YYEEEE. Drawing the rest from reference TRBV5-6 and TRBJ2-5, the complete variable domain is DAGVTQSPTHLIKTRGQQVTLRCSPKSGHDTVSWYQQALGQGPQFIFQYYEEEERQRGNFPDRFSGHQFPNYSSELNVNALLLGDSALYLCASSLGGLRGETQYFGPGTRLLVL.

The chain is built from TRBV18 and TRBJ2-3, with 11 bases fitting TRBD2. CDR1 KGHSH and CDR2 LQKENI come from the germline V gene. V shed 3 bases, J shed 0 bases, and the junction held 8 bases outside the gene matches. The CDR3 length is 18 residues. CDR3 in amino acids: CASSPRASGGKSTDTQYF. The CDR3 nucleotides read TGTGCCAGCTCACCCCGGGCTAGCGGGGGGAAGAGCACAGATACGCAGTATTTT.

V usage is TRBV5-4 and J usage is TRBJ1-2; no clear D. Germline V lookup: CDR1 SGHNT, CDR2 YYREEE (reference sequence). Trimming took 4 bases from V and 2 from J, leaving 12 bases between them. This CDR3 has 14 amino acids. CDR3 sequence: CASSPEGLNYGYTF. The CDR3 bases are TGTGCCAGCAGCCCGGAGGGATTGAACTATGGCTACACCTTC.

The CDR3 DNA reads as TGTGCCAGCAGCCTCGGGTACGCACCCCTCCACTTT. Amino acid sequence: CASSLGYAPLHF. The gene calls are TRBV3-1 (or the pseudogene TRBV3-2) and TRBJ1-6; no definite D call. CDR3 size: 12 residues. The germline gives CDR1 LGHDT, CDR2 YNNKEL (reference sequence). Between the trimmed V and J ends, which lost 4 bases and 11 bases, there was a span of 9 bases.

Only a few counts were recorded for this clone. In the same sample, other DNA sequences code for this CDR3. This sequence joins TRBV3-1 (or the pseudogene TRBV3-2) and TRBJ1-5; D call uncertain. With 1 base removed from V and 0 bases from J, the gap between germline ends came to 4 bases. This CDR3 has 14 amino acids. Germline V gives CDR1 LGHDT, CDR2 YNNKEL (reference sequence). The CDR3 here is CASSQGHSNQPQHF. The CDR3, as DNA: TGTGCCAGCAGCCAAGGGCATAGCAATCAGCCCCAGCATTTT.

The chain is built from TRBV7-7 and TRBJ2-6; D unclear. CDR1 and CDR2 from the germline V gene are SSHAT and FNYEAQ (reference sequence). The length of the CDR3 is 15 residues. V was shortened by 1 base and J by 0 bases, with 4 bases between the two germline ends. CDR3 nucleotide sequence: TGTGCCAGCAGCTTAGGGAGCTCTGGGGCCAACGTCCTGACTTTC. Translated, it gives CASSLGSSGANVLTF.

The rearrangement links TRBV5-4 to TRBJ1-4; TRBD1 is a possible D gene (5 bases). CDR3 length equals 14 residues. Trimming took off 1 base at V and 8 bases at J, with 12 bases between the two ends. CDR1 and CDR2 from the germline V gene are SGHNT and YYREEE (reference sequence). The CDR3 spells CASSLQGPREKLFF. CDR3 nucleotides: TGTGCCAGCAGCTTGCAGGGCCCCCGGGAAAAACTGTTTTTT.

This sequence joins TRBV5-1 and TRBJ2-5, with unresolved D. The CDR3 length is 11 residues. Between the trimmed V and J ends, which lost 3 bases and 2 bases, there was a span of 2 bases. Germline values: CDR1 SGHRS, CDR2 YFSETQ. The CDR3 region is CASSSQETQYF. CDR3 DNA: TGCGCCAGCAGCTCTCAAGAGACCCAGTACTTC.

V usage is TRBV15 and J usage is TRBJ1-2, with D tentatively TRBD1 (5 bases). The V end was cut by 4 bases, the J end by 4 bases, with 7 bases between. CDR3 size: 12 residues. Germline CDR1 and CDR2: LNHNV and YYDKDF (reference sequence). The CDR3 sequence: CATSKDSYGYTF. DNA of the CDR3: TGTGCCACCAGCAAAGACAGCTATGGCTACACCTTC.

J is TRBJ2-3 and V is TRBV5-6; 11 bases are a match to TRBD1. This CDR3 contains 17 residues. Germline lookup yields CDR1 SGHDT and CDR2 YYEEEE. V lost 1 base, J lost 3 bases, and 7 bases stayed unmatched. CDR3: CASSLTGTGGWTDTQYF. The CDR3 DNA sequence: TGTGCCAGCAGCTTGACGGGGACAGGGGGTTGGACAGATACGCAGTATTTT.

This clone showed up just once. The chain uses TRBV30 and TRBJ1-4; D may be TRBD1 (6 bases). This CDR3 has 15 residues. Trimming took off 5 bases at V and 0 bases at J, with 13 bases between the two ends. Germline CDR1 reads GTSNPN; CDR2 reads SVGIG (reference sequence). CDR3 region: CAWGQNIATNEKLFF. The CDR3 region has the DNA TGTGCCTGGGGACAGAATATCGCAACTAATGAAAAACTGTTTTTT.

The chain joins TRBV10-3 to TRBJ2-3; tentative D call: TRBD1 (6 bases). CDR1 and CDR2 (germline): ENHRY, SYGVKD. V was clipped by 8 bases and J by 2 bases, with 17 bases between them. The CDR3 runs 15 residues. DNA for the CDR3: TGTGCCATCGGGCAGGGGAGCCTCGACACAGATACGCAGTATTTT. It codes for CAIGQGSLDTDTQYF.

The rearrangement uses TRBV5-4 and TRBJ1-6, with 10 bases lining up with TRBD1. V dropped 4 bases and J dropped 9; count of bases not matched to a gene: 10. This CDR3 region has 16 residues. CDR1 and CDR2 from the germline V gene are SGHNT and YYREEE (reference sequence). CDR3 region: CASSLRFRTGGSPLHF. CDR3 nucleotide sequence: TGTGCCAGCAGCCTGAGATTTAGGACAGGGGGTTCACCCCTCCACTTT.

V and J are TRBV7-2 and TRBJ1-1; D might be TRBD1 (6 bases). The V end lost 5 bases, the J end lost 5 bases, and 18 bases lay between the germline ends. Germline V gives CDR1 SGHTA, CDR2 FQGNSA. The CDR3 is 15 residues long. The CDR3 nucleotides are TGTGCCAGCAGCCGTCGAGGGGGGGCTGGGACTGAAGCTTTCTTT. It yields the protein CASSRRGGAGTEAFF. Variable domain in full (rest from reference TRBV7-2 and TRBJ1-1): GAGVSQSPSNKVTEKGKDVELRCDPISGHTALYWYRQSLGQGLEFLIYFQGNSAPDKSGLPSDRFSAERTGGSVSTLTIQRTQQEDSAVYLCASSRRGGAGTEAFFGQGTRLTVV.

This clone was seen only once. CDR3 in amino acids: CASSQPTEDEQYF. In nucleotides, the CDR3 is TGTGCCAGCAGCCAACCGACAGAGGACGAGCAGTACTTC. The chain is built from TRBV11-1 and TRBJ2-7; D perhaps matches TRBD1 (5 bases). The CDR3 contains 13 residues. V dropped 5 bases and J dropped 5 bases, with 13 bases sitting between them. CDR1 and CDR2 from the germline V gene are SGHAT and FQDESV (reference sequence).

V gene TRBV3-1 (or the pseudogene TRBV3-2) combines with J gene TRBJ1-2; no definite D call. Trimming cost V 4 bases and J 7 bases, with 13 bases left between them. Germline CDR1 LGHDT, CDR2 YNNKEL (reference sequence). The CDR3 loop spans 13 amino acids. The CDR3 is CASSPGTGGGYTF. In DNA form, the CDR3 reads TGTGCCAGCAGCCCAGGAACGGGAGGTGGCTACACCTTC.

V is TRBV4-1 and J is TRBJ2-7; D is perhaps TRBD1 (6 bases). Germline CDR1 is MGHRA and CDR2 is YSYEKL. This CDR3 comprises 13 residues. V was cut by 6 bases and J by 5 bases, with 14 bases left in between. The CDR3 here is CASRGGIRDEQYF. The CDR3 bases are TGCGCCAGCAGAGGGGGTATTAGGGACGAGCAGTACTTC.

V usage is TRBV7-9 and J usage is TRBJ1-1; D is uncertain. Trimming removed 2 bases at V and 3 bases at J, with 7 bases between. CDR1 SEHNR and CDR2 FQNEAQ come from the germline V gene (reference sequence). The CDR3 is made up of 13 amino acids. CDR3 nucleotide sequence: TGTGCCAGCAGCTTATCATCGGACACTGAAGCTTTCTTT. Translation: CASSLSSDTEAFF.

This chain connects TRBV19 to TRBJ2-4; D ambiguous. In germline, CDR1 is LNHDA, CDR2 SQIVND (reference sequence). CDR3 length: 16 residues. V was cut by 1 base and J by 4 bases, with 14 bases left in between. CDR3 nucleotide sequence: TGTGCCAGTAGTATAGCGGAGTTAGCAAAAAAAAACATTCAGTACTTC. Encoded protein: CASSIAELAKKNIQYF.